Below, 9 T cell receptor beta chains from the same sample are listed, as sequenced in a study of technical replicates of blood from several donors. Clones were read by immunoSEQ multiplex PCR, and TCRdb kept only the in-frame ones, dropping some. The table has around 73,000 clones, 90% seen once. The sample taken for sequencing was PBMCs. Receptor source: a human donor in good health. Some clones in this sample may be carry-over from other donors' samples.

This sequence joins TRBV9 and TRBJ1-6; unclear D gene. CDR1 is SGDLS and CDR2 is YYNGEE in the germline V gene. CDR3 length equals 15 residues. V lost 3 bases and J lost 5, with 12 bases in between. The CDR3 spells CASSESGNNNSPLHF. In DNA form, the CDR3 reads TGTGCCAGCAGCGAATCGGGGAACAATAATTCACCCCTCCACTTT.

The gene calls are TRBV7-8 and TRBJ2-3; D perhaps matches TRBD2 (6 bases). CDR1 and CDR2 (germline): SGHVS, FQNEAQ. V was clipped by 4 bases and J by 4 bases, with 12 bases between them. CDR3 length equals 14 residues. The CDR3 here is CASSSLAWADTQYF. The CDR3 DNA reads as TGTGCCAGCAGCTCGCTAGCGTGGGCAGATACGCAGTATTTT.

V and J are TRBV7-6 and TRBJ2-1; D may be TRBD1 (5 bases). This CDR3 comprises 15 residues. From germline, CDR1 is SGHVS and CDR2 FNYEAQ. V was cut by 9 bases and J by 0 bases, with 15 bases left in between. In DNA form, the CDR3 reads TGTGCCAGTGGGGCCTCGCCTGTCTCCTACAATGAGCAGTTCTTC. It yields the protein CASGASPVSYNEQFF.

The rearrangement joins TRBV7-9 to TRBJ2-7; a possible D gene is TRBD1 (6 bases). Deletions cut 1 base from V and 0 bases from J, with 7 bases between. The CDR3 extends over 14 amino acids. Per germline, CDR1 SEHNR and CDR2 FQNEAQ (reference sequence). The CDR3 DNA reads TGTGCCAGCAGCTTAGAACAGGGCTCCTACGAGCAGTACTTC. It translates to CASSLEQGSYEQYF.

This sequence joins TRBV5-1 and TRBJ2-3; 7 bases are a match to TRBD1. This CDR3 comprises 16 residues. The V gene's germline CDR1 is SGHRS and CDR2 YFSETQ. V was pared by 0 bases and J by 1 base, with 5 bases of the junction left unmatched. CDR3: CASSLASTGRTDTQYF. The DNA for the CDR3 is TGCGCCAGCAGCTTGGCGTCGACAGGGCGCACAGATACGCAGTATTTT.

This clone was counted a single time. The chain has TRBV5-6 and TRBJ2-6, with 9 bases fitting TRBD2. This CDR3 region has 18 residues. CDR1 is SGHDT, CDR2 YYEEEE, per germline. J was trimmed by 0 bases and V by 4 bases; bases with no gene match: 8. The CDR3 spells CASSVLRGGTSGANVLTF. CDR3 DNA: TGTGCCAGCAGCGTACTGCGGGGGGGGACCTCTGGGGCCAACGTCCTGACTTTC.

The chain uses TRBV5-8 and TRBJ1-5; 8 bases are shared with TRBD1. The J segment lost 5 bases and the V segment lost 2 bases, leaving 3 bases of the junction unmatched. This CDR3 comprises 14 residues. Germline CDR1 and CDR2: SGHTS and YDEGEE. The CDR3 loop is CASSFNRGYQPQHF. CDR3 sequence (DNA): TGTGCCAGCAGCTTCAACAGGGGGTATCAGCCCCAGCATTTT.

V is TRBV5-1 and J is TRBJ2-7, with 7 bases that match TRBD1. This CDR3 region has 14 residues. Trimming removed 2 bases from V and 3 bases from J; junction bases left unmatched: 5. Germline V gene sequence: CDR1 SGHRS, CDR2 YFSETQ. In nucleotides, the CDR3 is TGCGCCAGCAGCTTAGGACAGGTGGACTACGAGCAGTACTTC. Its protein is CASSLGQVDYEQYF.

The DNA of the CDR3 is TGTGCCAGCAGCCCGGGAGTGGTGGCCAAAAACATTCAGTACTTC. Its protein is CASSPGVVAKNIQYF. The chain uses TRBV6-5 and TRBJ2-4; D might be TRBD2 (6 bases). The CDR3 is 15 residues long. Per the germline V gene, CDR1 is MNHEY and CDR2 is SVGAGI. Deletions cut 6 bases from V and 1 base from J, with 13 bases between.